The sequence of this T cell receptor beta chain was determined in a study of blood T cells in healthy people across ages. Extraction yielded at least 5.5 micrograms of total RNA per sample. With a J-beta primer mix and a sample-barcoded 5' primer, a second PCR ran 7 to 11 cycles. No fewer than 3 million CDR3-containing paired-end reads came from each sample. TCRdb redid the calling of the 5' RACE reads with MiXCR, one entry per CDR3 protein. The sample has more than 650,000 distinct CDR3 sequences, 20% to 25% seen once. Study results and limitations: Across samples, TCR beta diversity tracked strongly with naive T cell percentage. Age showed a roughly linear inverse relationship with TCR beta diversity per million T cells.

CDR1 and CDR2 from the germline V gene are SGHTA and FQGNSA. The CDR3 length is 14 residues. At least ten counts were recorded for this clonotype. Its antigen is not identified. The clonotype comes from a man in his 70s in good health. This chain uses TRBV7-2 with TRBJ2-1; 7 bases agree with TRBD2. Sequencing was done on a sample of blood. The CDR3 is CGSREGIYRNEQFF. In nucleotides, the CDR3 is TGTGGGTCGAGGGAGGGGATATACAGGAATGAGCAGTTCTTC.